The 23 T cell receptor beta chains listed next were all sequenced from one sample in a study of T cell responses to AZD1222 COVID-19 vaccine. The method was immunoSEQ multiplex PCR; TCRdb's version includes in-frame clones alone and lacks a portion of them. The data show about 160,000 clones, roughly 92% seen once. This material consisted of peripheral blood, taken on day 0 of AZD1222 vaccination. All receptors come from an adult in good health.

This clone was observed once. The CDR3 reads CASSYLPPGNTIYF. CDR3 in DNA: TGTGCCAGCAGTTACCTCCCCCCGGGAAACACCATATATTTT. The chain joins TRBV6-5 to TRBJ1-3; no clear D. CDR1 MNHEY and CDR2 SVGAGI come from the germline V gene. Trimming removed 2 bases at V and 4 bases at J, with 9 bases between. The CDR3 contains 14 residues.

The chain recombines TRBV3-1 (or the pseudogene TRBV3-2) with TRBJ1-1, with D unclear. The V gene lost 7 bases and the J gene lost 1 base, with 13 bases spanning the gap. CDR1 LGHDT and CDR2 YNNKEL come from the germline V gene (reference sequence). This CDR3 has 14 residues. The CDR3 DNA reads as TGTGCCAGCACCCCGGGGAAGGAGAACACTGAAGCTTTCTTT. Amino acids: CASTPGKENTEAFF.

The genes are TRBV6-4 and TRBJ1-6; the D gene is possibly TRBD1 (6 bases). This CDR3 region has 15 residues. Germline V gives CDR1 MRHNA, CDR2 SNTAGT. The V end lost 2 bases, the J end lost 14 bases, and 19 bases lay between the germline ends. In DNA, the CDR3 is TGTGCCAGCAGTGACGCACCCGACAGGTCGGGTTCCCTCCACTTT. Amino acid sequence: CASSDAPDRSGSLHF.

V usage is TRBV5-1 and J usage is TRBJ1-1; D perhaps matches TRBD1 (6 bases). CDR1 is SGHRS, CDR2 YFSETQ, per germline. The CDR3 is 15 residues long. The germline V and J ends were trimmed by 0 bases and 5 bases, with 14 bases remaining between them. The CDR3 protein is CASSLVAGDWTEAFF. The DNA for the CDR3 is TGCGCCAGCAGCTTGGTAGCAGGGGATTGGACTGAAGCTTTCTTT. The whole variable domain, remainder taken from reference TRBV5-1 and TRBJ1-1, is KAGVTQTPRYLIKTRGQQVTLSCSPISGHRSVSWYQQTPGQGLQFLFEYFSETQRNKGNFPGRFSGRQFSNSRSEMNVSTLELGDSALYLCASSLVAGDWTEAFFGQGTRLTVV.

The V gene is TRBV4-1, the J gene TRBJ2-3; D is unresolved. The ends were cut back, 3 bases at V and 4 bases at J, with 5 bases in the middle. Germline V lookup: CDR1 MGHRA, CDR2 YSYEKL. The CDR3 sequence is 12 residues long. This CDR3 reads CASSHPADTQYF. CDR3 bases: TGCGCCAGCAGCCACCCCGCAGATACGCAGTATTTT.

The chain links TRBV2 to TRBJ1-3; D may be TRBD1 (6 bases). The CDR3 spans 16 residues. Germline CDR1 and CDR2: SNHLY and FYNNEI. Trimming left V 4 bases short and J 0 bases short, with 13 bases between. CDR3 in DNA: TGTGCCAGCAGTGCCGGGACATTCAACTCTGGAAACACCATATATTTT. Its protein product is CASSAGTFNSGNTIYF.

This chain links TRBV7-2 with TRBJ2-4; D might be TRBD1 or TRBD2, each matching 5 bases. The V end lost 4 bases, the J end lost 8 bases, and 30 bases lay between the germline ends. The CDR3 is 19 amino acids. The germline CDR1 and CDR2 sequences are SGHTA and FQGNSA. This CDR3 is CASSSTSLDRLKAVDIQYF. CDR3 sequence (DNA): TGTGCCAGCAGCTCAACGAGTCTCGACAGACTAAAAGCCGTAGACATTCAGTACTTC. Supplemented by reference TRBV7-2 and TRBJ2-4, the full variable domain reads GAGVSQSPSNKVTEKGKDVELRCDPISGHTALYWYRQSLGQGLEFLIYFQGNSAPDKSGLPSDRFSAERTGGSVSTLTIQRTQQEDSAVYLCASSSTSLDRLKAVDIQYFGAGTRLSVL.

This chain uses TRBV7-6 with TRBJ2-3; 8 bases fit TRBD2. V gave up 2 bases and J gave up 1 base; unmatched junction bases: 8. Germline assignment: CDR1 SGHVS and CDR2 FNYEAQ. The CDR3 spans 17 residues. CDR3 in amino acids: CASSLYLRGGGTDTQYF. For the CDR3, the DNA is TGTGCCAGCAGCTTATACCTCCGGGGGGGTGGCACAGATACGCAGTATTTT. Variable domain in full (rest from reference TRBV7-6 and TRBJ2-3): GAGVSQSPRYKVTKRGQDVALRCDPISGHVSLYWYRQALGQGPEFLTYFNYEAQQDKSGLPNDRFSAERPEGSISTLTIQRTEQRDSAMYRCASSLYLRGGGTDTQYFGPGTRLTVL.

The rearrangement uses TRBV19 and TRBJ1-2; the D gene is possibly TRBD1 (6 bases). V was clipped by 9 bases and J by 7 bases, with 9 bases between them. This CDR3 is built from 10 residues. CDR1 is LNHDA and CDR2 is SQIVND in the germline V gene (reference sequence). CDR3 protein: CASKGGGYTF. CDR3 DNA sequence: TGTGCCAGCAAGGGGGGTGGCTACACCTTC.

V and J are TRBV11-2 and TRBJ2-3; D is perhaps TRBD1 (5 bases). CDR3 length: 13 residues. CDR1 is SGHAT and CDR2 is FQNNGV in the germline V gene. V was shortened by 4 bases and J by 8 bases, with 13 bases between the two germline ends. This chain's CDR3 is CASSSLGVVTQYF. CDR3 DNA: TGTGCCAGCAGCTCCCTAGGGGTGGTTACGCAGTATTTT.

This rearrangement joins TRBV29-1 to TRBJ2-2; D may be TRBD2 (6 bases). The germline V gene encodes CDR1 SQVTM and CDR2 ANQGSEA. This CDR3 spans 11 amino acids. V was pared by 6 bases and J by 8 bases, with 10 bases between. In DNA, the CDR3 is TGCAGCGTCGACGGAGGGGGGGAGCTGTTTTTT. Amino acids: CSVDGGGELFF.

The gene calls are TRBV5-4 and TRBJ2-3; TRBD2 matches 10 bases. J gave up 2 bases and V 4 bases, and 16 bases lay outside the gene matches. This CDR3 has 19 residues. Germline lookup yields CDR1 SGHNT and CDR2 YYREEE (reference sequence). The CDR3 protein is CASSVSGRPHRAVTDTQYF. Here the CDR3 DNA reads TGTGCCAGCAGCGTTAGCGGGAGGCCACACCGGGCCGTCACAGATACGCAGTATTTT.

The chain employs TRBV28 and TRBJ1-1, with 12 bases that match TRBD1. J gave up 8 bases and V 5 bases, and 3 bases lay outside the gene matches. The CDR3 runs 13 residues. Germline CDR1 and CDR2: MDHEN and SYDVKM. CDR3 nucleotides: TGTGCCAGCAGTCGCGGGACAGGGGGCGAAGCTTTCTTT. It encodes CASSRGTGGEAFF.

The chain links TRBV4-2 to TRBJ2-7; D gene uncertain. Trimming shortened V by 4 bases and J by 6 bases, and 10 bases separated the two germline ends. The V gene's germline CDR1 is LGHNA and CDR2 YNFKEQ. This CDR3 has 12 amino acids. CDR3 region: CASSLYSPEQYV. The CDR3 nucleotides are TGTGCCAGCAGCCTCTATTCCCCCGAGCAGTACGTC.

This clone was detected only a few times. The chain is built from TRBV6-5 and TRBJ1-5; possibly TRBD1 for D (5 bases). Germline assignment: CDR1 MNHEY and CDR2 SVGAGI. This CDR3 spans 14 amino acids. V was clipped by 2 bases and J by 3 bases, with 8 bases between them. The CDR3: CASSYRGYNQPQHF. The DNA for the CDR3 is TGTGCCAGCAGTTACCGGGGCTACAATCAGCCCCAGCATTTT.

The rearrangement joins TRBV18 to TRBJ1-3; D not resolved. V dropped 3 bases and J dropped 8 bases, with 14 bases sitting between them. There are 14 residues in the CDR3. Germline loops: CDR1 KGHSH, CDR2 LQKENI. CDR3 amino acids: CASSPPDWSDTIYF. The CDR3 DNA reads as TGTGCCAGCTCACCGCCCGATTGGAGTGACACCATATATTTT.

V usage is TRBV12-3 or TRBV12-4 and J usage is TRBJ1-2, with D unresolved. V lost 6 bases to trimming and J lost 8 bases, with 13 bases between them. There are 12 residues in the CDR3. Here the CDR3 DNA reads TGTGCCAGCAGCCGAGGACCTCTGGGCTACACCTTC. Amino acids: CASSRGPLGYTF.

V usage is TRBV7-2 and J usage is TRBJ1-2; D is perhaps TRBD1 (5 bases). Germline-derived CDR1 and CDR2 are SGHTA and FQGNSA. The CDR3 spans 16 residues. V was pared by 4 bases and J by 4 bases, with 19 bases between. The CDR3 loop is CASSSTGTEGTYGYTF. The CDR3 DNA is TGTGCCAGCAGCTCGACCGGGACCGAGGGGACCTATGGCTACACCTTC.

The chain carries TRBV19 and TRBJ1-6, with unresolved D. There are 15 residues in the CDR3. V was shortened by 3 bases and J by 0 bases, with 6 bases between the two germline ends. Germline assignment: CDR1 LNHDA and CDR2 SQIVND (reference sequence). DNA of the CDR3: TGTGCCAGTAGTATGGGGAGCTCCTATAATTCACCCCTCCACTTT. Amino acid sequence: CASSMGSSYNSPLHF.

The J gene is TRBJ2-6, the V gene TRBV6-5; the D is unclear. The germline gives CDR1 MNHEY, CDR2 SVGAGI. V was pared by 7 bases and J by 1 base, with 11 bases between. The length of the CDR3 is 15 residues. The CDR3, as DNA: TGTGCCAGCATCGAGGACGGTTCTGGGGCCAACGTCCTGACTTTC. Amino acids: CASIEDGSGANVLTF.

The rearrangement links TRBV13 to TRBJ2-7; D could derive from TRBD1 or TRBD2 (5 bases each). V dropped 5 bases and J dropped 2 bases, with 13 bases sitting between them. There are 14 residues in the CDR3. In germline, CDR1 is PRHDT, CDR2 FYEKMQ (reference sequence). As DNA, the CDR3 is TGTGCCAGCAGCCGTTTGGGGGTCCCCTACGAGCAGTACGTC. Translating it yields CASSRLGVPYEQYV.

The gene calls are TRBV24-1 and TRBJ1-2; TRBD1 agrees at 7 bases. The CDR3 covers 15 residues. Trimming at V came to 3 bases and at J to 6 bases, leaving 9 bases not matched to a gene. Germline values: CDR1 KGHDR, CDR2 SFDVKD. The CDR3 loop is CATSDPETGFHGYTF. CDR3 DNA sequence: TGTGCCACCAGTGATCCCGAGACAGGGTTCCATGGCTACACCTTC.

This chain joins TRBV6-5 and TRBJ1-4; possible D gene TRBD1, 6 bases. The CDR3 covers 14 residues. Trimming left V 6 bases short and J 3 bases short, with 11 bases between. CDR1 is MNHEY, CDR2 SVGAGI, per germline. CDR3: CASRQGWANEKLFF. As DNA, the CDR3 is TGTGCCAGCAGACAGGGTTGGGCTAATGAAAAACTGTTTTTT.